A selection of T cell receptor beta chains follows, all from one sample in a study of monozygotic twins with inflammatory bowel disease. With the 5' RACE reads reprocessed, TCRdb shows one record per CDR3 protein and no DNA. The sample data list about 450,000 distinct CDR3 sequences. The sequenced material came from blood. The origin of the receptors is a human donor with ulcerative colitis or Crohn's disease, or a healthy co-twin of an affected twin (not recorded which). Both conserved end residues are part of each CDR3. Fields, in order: CDR3 protein, V gene, J gene.

CASSFGEGPNEKLFF	TRBV5-1	TRBJ1-4
CASRTMTGDGDTQYF	TRBV5-1	TRBJ2-3
CASSLVEVGNQPQHF	TRBV7-2	TRBJ1-5
CASSLKGGYTEAFF	TRBV5-1	TRBJ1-1
CASSLASLAGVDEQFF	TRBV7-2	TRBJ2-1
CASSSREDSMRYEQYF	TRBV5-1	TRBJ2-7
CASSLTGGPGETQYF	TRBV7-2	TRBJ2-5
CASSPAGLSNQPQHF	TRBV27	TRBJ1-5
CASSLGWGPFTGELFF	TRBV6-1	TRBJ2-2
CASSADSRETQYF	TRBV9	TRBJ2-5